One sample yielded the 3 T cell receptor beta chains listed below, sequenced in a study of T-cell memory formation after mild COVID-19. MiXCR, applied by TCRdb to the 5' RACE reads, yields one record per CDR3 protein. Among 550,000 to 600,000 distinct CDR3 sequences listed, 20% to 25% were seen once. Input material: PBMCs or a T cell subset sorted from them (not recorded which). These receptors were obtained from an adult woman who had mild COVID-19 (a few samples of this study predate the infection). Cell type and time point are not known.

This clonotype was detected many times. The chain recombines TRBV7-2 with TRBJ1-1; the match to TRBD1 covers 8 bases. Germline values: CDR1 SGHTA, CDR2 FQGNSA. Losses at the gene ends were 6 bases for V and 2 bases for J; bases not matched to a gene: 2. The CDR3 consists of 13 residues. The CDR3 DNA follows: TGTGCCAGCAGACCAGGGGGCAACACTGAAGCTTTCTTT. This sequence encodes CASRPGGNTEAFF.

The chain combines TRBV7-6 with TRBJ2-2, with D hard to call. Germline values: CDR1 SGHVS, CDR2 FNYEAQ. The CDR3 covers 15 residues. V lost 0 bases and J lost 1, with 6 bases in between. CDR3 protein: CASSLAAWNTGELFF. The DNA for the CDR3 is TGTGCCAGCAGCTTAGCGGCATGGAACACCGGGGAGCTGTTTTTT.

This clonotype was found a few times. The V gene is TRBV5-1, the J gene TRBJ2-1; maybe TRBD1 (5 bases). The germline V and J ends were trimmed by 0 bases and 10 bases, with 14 bases remaining between them. The CDR3 runs to 14 residues. From germline, CDR1 is SGHRS and CDR2 YFSETQ. CDR3 sequence reads: CASSLGQSVKEQFF. DNA of the CDR3: TGCGCCAGCAGCTTGGGACAGTCGGTGAAGGAGCAGTTCTTC.